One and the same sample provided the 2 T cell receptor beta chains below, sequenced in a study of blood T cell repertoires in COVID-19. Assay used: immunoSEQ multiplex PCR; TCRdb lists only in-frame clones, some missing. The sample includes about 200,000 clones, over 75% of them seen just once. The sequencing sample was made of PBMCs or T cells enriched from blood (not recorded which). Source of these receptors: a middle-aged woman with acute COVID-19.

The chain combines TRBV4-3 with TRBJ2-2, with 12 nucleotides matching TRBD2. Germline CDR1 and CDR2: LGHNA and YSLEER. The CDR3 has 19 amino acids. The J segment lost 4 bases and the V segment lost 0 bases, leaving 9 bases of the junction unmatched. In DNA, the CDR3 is TGCGCCAGCAGCCAAGATATTGCGACTAGCGGGAGAGGCACCGGGGAGCTGTTTTTT. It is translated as CASSQDIATSGRGTGELFF.

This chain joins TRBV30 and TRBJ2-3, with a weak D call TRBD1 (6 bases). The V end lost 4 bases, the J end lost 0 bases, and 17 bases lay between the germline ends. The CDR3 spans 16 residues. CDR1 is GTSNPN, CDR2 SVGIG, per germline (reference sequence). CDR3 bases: TGTGCCTGGACGCCCCGAGACAGGCTTAGCACAGATACGCAGTATTTT. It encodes CAWTPRDRLSTDTQYF.